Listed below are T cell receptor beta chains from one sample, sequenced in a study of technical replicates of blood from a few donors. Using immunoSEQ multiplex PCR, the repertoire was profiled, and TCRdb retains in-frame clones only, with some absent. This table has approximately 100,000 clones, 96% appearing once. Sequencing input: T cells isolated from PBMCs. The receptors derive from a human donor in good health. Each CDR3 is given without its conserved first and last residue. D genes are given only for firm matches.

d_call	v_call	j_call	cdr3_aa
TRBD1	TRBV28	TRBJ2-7	ASTENRGASYEQY
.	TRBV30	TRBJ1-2	ACPARLNYGYT
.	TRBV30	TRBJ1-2	AWIRTATNYGYT
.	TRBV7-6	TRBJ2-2	ASSSGVGTGELF
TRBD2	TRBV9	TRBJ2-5	ASSVVAGDLEETQY
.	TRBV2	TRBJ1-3	ASSLNTIY
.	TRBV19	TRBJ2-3	ASSIRARDTQY
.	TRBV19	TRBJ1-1	ATQTGPSEAF
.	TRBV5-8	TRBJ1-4	ASSETATNEKLF
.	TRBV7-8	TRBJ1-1	ASSPSEGRDTEAF
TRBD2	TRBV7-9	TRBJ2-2	ASSLGRASGFTGELF
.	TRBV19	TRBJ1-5	ASSIPGGGPSNQPQH
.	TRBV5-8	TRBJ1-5	ASSHVTGTHSNQPQH
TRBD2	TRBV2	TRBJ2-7	ASSESVGGRNYEQY
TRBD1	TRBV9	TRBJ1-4	ASSPQGAGEKLF
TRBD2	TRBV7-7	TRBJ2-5	ASSPSSGGAPGTQY
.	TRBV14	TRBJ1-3	ASSQGRAPGNTIY
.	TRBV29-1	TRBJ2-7	SVEDRAYEQY
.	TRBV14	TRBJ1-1	ASSQDMLPGNTEAF
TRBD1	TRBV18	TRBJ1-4	ASSPPSTGGNEKLF
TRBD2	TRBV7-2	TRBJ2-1	ASSLSSGSYNEQF
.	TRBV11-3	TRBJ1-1	ASSAGTLNTEAF
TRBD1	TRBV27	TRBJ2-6	ASRNRGNSGANVLT
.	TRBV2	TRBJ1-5	ASNWRGASNQPQH
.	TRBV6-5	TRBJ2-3	ASSPSGSTDTQY